Presented here are 7 T cell receptor beta chains from one specimen sequenced in a study of T cell changes during pregnancy in multiple sclerosis. Clones were sequenced by immunoSEQ multiplex PCR, and TCRdb holds only the in-frame ones, with some missing. This table holds some 99,000 clones, 80% to 95% found once. Material: peripheral blood, obtained after pregnancy. The receptors shown here come from a female donor with multiple sclerosis, enrolled in a pregnancy study.

The chain employs TRBV2 and TRBJ2-5, with unresolved D. This CDR3 has 11 residues. The germline V gene has CDR1 SNHLY and CDR2 FYNNEI. V lost 3 bases, J lost 8 bases, and 7 bases lay in between. The CDR3 reads CASSDLATQYF. Written as DNA, the CDR3 is TGTGCCAGCAGTGATTTAGCCACCCAGTACTTC.

Only one count was recorded for this clone. This CDR3 reads CASSPGTSGTYYEQYF. The CDR3 nucleotides are TGTGCCAGCAGTCCGGGGACTAGCGGGACCTACTACGAGCAGTACTTC. The V call is TRBV28, the J call TRBJ2-7; TRBD2 matches at 13 bases. Germline values: CDR1 MDHEN, CDR2 SYDVKM. The CDR3 consists of 16 residues. The J segment lost 3 bases and the V segment lost 5 bases, leaving 7 bases of the junction unmatched.

V and J are TRBV11-2 and TRBJ1-5; TRBD1 matches 7 bases. Germline CDR1 is SGHAT and CDR2 is FQNNGV. V shed 1 base, J shed 8 bases, and the junction held 8 bases outside the gene matches. The CDR3 covers 15 residues. The CDR3 bases are TGTGCCAGCAGCTTAGGGGACAGAACTGGGGAGCCCCAGCATTTT. Protein: CASSLGDRTGEPQHF.

This sequence joins TRBV11-2 and TRBJ1-2; perhaps TRBD1 as D (6 bases). Trimming left V 4 bases short and J 0 bases short, with 18 bases between. Germline CDR1 SGHAT, CDR2 FQNNGV. This CDR3 spans 17 amino acids. Here the CDR3 DNA reads TGTGCCAGCAGCTCCGGGGGGGGCCCCAAGTCTAACTATGGCTACACCTTC. It codes for CASSSGGGPKSNYGYTF. Together with reference TRBV11-2 and TRBJ1-2, the CDR3 gives the full variable domain: EAGVAQSPRYKIIEKRQSVAFWCNPISGHATLYWYQQILGQGPKLLIQFQNNGVVDDSQLPKDRFSAERLKGVDSTLKIQPAKLEDSAVYLCASSSGGGPKSNYGYTFGSGTRLTVV.

V is TRBV27 and J is TRBJ1-1; D gene ambiguous. Germline-derived CDR1 and CDR2 are MNHEY and SMNVEV (reference sequence). V lost 6 bases, J lost 4 bases, and 15 bases lay in between. The CDR3 runs 14 residues. The CDR3 is CASSRGSPPTEAFF. The CDR3 nucleotides are TGTGCCAGCAGCCGAGGGAGTCCCCCCACTGAAGCTTTCTTT.

The chain recombines TRBV5-8 with TRBJ2-2; TRBD2 matches 8 bases. The CDR3 loop spans 16 amino acids. Germline CDR1 SGHTS, CDR2 YDEGEE. J lost 3 bases, V lost 4 bases, and 8 bases had no gene match. DNA of the CDR3: TGTGCCAGCAGCCCCAAGCGGGAGCGGGACACCGGGGAGCTGTTTTTT. This encodes CASSPKRERDTGELFF.

This clone was observed a single time. J is TRBJ2-3 and V is TRBV19; possibly TRBD1 for D (5 bases). The CDR3 is made up of 15 amino acids. Trimming shortened V by 3 bases and J by 0 bases, and 10 bases separated the two germline ends. CDR1 is LNHDA and CDR2 is SQIVND in the germline V gene (reference sequence). CDR3 DNA: TGTGCCAGTAGTATTGGGGCAAGAAGCACAGATACGCAGTATTTT. It encodes CASSIGARSTDTQYF.